One sample yielded the 16 T cell receptor beta chains listed below, sequenced in a study of blood T cell repertoires in COVID-19. Sequenced by immunoSEQ multiplex PCR; TCRdb stores in-frame clones only, minus some. Of 220,000 or so clones listed, around 80% are singletons. Sequenced: peripheral blood. These receptors all stem from a woman in her sixties or seventies with acute or convalescent COVID-19.

This clone is a singleton in its sample. The chain carries TRBV9 and TRBJ2-7, with 7 bases fitting TRBD2. The length of the CDR3 is 16 residues. V shed 6 bases, J shed 0 bases, and the junction held 12 bases outside the gene matches. CDR1 and CDR2 (germline): SGDLS, YYNGEE. The CDR3 sequence is CASTLTTGTTSYEQYF. The CDR3 bases are TGTGCCAGCACTCTTACCACTGGGACTACCTCCTACGAGCAGTACTTC. Using reference TRBV9 and TRBJ2-7 for the parts outside the CDR3, the full variable domain is DSGVTQTPKHLITATGQRVTLRCSPRSGDLSVYWYQQSLDQGLQFLIQYYNGEERAKGNILERFSAQQFPDLHSELNLSSLELGDSALYFCASTLTTGTTSYEQYFGPGTRLTVT.

The rearrangement uses TRBV15 and TRBJ2-7; D possibly corresponds to TRBD1 (5 bases). The CDR3 contains 17 residues. Trimming took off 0 bases at V and 3 bases at J, with 18 bases between the two ends. The germline V gene has CDR1 LNHNV and CDR2 YYDKDF (reference sequence). CDR3 sequence reads: CATSRDRVDSPGYEQYF. CDR3 coding DNA: TGTGCCACCAGCAGAGACAGGGTTGACAGTCCGGGCTACGAGCAGTACTTC.

J is TRBJ1-5 and V is TRBV19, with TRBD1 matching 10 bases. This CDR3 has 16 amino acids. Germline assignment: CDR1 LNHDA and CDR2 SQIVND (reference sequence). Losses at the gene ends were 7 bases for V and 4 bases for J; bases not matched to a gene: 10. For the CDR3, the DNA is TGTGCCAGTACCCTGACAGGGGGCTCGTATAATCAGCCCCAGCATTTT. Translating it yields CASTLTGGSYNQPQHF.

V gene TRBV19 combines with J gene TRBJ2-7; D is perhaps TRBD1 (6 bases). Germline V gives CDR1 LNHDA, CDR2 SQIVND (reference sequence). V lost 1 base to trimming and J lost 2 bases, with 12 bases between them. There are 15 residues in the CDR3. The CDR3 DNA reads TGTGCCAGTAGTATAGGGCCTAGACAGGCCTACGAGCAGTACTTC. It yields the protein CASSIGPRQAYEQYF.

This chain links TRBV4-1 with TRBJ2-3; 7 bases agree with TRBD2. Germline assignment: CDR1 MGHRA and CDR2 YSYEKL. CDR3 length: 16 amino acids. V was pared by 1 base and J by 6 bases, with 10 bases of the junction left unmatched. The CDR3 DNA reads TGCGCCAGCAGCCAAGTGGGGGGGAGTTACTCGGATACGCAGTATTTT. It codes for CASSQVGGSYSDTQYF.

This sequence joins TRBV2 and TRBJ1-6, with D possibly matching TRBD1 (6 bases). This CDR3 region has 15 residues. With 4 bases removed from V and 3 bases from J, the gap between germline ends came to 10 bases. Germline lookup yields CDR1 SNHLY and CDR2 FYNNEI. Here the CDR3 reads CASSGTANYNSPLHF. The DNA for the CDR3 is TGTGCCAGCAGTGGGACAGCCAACTATAATTCACCCCTCCACTTT.

The genes are TRBV18 and TRBJ1-1, with D maybe TRBD1 (5 bases). Trimming shortened V by 4 bases and J by 4 bases, and 22 bases separated the two germline ends. CDR1 and CDR2 from the germline V gene are KGHSH and LQKENI. The CDR3 contains 17 residues. CDR3 in amino acids: CASSQEPPQGHSTEAFF. The CDR3, as DNA: TGTGCCAGCTCACAGGAACCCCCCCAGGGCCATAGCACTGAAGCTTTCTTT.

This clone was detected only once. J is TRBJ2-1 and V is TRBV5-4, with TRBD1 matching over 11 bases. In germline, CDR1 is SGHNT, CDR2 YYREEE (reference sequence). This CDR3 has 14 amino acids. Trimming took 4 bases from V and 7 from J; bases not matched to a gene: 4. The CDR3 sequence: CASSRDRGGNEQFF. The DNA for the CDR3 is TGTGCCAGCAGCAGGGACAGGGGGGGAAATGAGCAGTTCTTC.

The chain has TRBV3-1 (or the pseudogene TRBV3-2) and TRBJ1-1; D call uncertain. The CDR3 is made up of 15 amino acids. Deletions cut 2 bases from V and 1 base from J, with 11 bases between. CDR1 is LGHDT, CDR2 YNNKEL, per germline (reference sequence). The CDR3 DNA reads as TGTGCCAGCAGCCAAATAGCACTGGGGAACACTGAAGCTTTCTTT. Its translation: CASSQIALGNTEAFF.

This clone was seen a single time. The CDR3 DNA sequence: TGTGCCTGGAGAGGACTAGCGCTGAACACCGGGGAGCTGTTTTTT. As protein: CAWRGLALNTGELFF. The chain carries TRBV30 and TRBJ2-2; 9 bases fit TRBD2. V was pared by 3 bases and J by 1 base, with 3 bases of the junction left unmatched. Germline V gene data show CDR1 as GTSNPN and CDR2 as SVGIG (reference sequence). The CDR3 consists of 15 residues.

The rearrangement links TRBV6-1 to TRBJ2-7, with D possibly matching TRBD2 (5 bases). Trimming took 0 bases from V and 5 from J, leaving 14 bases between them. Per germline, CDR1 MNHNS and CDR2 SASEGT. The CDR3 loop spans 15 amino acids. The DNA of the CDR3 is TGTGCCAGCAGTGAAGCGGGGTTTCTAGCCCACGAGCAGTACTTC. Residues: CASSEAGFLAHEQYF.

Many counts were recorded for this clone. The V call is TRBV20-1, the J call TRBJ1-2; D remains ambiguous. V gave up 3 bases and J gave up 2 bases, with 13 bases separating them. The CDR3 is 14 amino acids. Germline CDR1 and CDR2: DFQATT and SNEGSKA (reference sequence). The DNA for the CDR3 is TGCAGTGCTAGTTTGGGCAGACACAACTATGGCTACACCTTC. It translates to CSASLGRHNYGYTF.

The rearrangement joins TRBV28 to TRBJ2-3; the match to TRBD2 covers 13 bases. Per germline, CDR1 MDHEN and CDR2 SYDVKM. V lost 2 bases, J lost 1 base, and 3 bases stayed unmatched. There are 17 residues in the CDR3. This CDR3 is CASSLMGLAGRTDTQYF. The CDR3 DNA follows: TGTGCCAGCAGTTTAATGGGACTAGCGGGACGCACAGATACGCAGTATTTT.

In DNA, the CDR3 is TGTGCCAGCAGTGATTTTAGGAACACCGGGGAGCTGTTTTTT. This translates into CASSDFRNTGELFF. The chain uses TRBV2 and TRBJ2-2; D gene unclear. The CDR3 has 14 amino acids. The V and J ends lost 3 bases and 1 base respectively, with 6 bases between them. The germline CDR1 and CDR2 sequences are SNHLY and FYNNEI.

The V call is TRBV6-5, the J call TRBJ1-6; a weak D match, TRBD1 (6 bases). There are 15 residues in the CDR3. Germline loops: CDR1 MNHEY, CDR2 SVGAGI. The V end was cut by 2 bases, the J end by 9 bases, with 14 bases between. The chain's CDR3 is CASSYRTANGSPLHF. CDR3 in DNA: TGTGCCAGCAGTTACAGGACAGCCAATGGTTCACCCCTCCACTTT.

This clone was observed a handful of times. Different DNA sequences within this sample yield the same CDR3. The CDR3 spells CSAPSGTEAFF. The CDR3 DNA reads TGCAGTGCGCCATCAGGGACTGAAGCTTTCTTT. This chain links TRBV20-1 with TRBJ1-1; D is possibly TRBD1 (5 bases). This CDR3 region has 11 residues. Trimming cost V 6 bases and J 5 bases, with 10 bases left between them. The germline V gene has CDR1 DFQATT and CDR2 SNEGSKA (reference sequence).